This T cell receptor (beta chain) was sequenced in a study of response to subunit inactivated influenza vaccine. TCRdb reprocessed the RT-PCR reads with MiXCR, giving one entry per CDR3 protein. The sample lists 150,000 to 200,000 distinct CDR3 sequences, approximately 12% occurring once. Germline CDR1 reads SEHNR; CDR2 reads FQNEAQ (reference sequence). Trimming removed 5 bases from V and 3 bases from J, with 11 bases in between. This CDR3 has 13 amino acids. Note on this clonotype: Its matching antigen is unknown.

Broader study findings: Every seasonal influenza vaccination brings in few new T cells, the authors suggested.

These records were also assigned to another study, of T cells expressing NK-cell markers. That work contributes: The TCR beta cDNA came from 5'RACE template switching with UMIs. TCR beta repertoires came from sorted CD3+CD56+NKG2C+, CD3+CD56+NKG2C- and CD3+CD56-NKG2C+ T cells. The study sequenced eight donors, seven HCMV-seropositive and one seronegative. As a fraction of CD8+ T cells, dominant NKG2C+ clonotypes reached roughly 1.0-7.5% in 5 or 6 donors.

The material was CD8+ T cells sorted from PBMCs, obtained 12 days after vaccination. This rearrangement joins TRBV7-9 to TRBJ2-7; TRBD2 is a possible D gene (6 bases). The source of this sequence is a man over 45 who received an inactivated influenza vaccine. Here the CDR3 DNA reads TGTGCCAGCAGCAGCGGGCCGGTCTACGAGCAGTACTTC. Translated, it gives CASSSGPVYEQYF.